The T cell receptor (beta chain) described here comes from a study of molecular identifiers for immune sequencing clone quantification. General study results and limits: Highly expanded clone sizes could be underestimated by identical TCR molecules sharing a barcode.

The sample holds many counts of this clonotype. The antigen is undetermined. TCRdb re-called the PCR reads with MiXCR, one entry per CDR3 protein. The data hold about 100,000 distinct CDR3 sequences, with around a fifth observed a single time. Naive CD8 T cell sorting was performed on the CD8+CD4-CCR7+CD45RA+ phenotype. Per the germline V gene, CDR1 is LGHNA and CDR2 is YSLEER. After removal of 0 bases from V and 4 bases from J, the junction contained 10 bases not matched to a gene. CDR3 length: 20 residues. The source material was naive CD8+ T cells from blood, with Jurkat cell RNA spiked in. Subset defined: FACS-sorted CD8+CD4-CCR7+CD45RA+ naive T cells. The chain links TRBV4-3 to TRBJ2-3; the match to TRBD2 covers 16 bases. This sequence was found in a human donor in good health. Some libraries in this study had Jurkat cell RNA spiked in. The CDR3, as DNA: TGCGCCAGCAGCCAAGATCGTGGGTTGGGACTAGCGGGAGGGGCAGATACGCAGTATTTT. Its translation: CASSQDRGLGLAGGADTQYF.